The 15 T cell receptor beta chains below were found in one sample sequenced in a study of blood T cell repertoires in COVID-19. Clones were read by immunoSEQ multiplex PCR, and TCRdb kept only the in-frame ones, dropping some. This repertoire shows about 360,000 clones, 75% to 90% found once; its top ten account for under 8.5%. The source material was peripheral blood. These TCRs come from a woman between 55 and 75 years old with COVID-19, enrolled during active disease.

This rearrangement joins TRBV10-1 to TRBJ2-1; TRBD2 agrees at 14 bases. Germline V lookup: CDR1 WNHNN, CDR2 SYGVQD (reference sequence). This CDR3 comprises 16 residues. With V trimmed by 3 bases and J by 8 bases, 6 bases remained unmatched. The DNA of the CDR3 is TGCGCCAGCAGTGACCTGGGACTAGCGGGGGCAGATGAGCAGTTCTTC. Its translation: CASSDLGLAGADEQFF.

The CDR3 sequence: CASSWKGTGLTEAFF. The CDR3 DNA is TGTGCCAGCAGCTGGAAGGGGACAGGGCTCACTGAAGCTTTCTTT. The chain carries TRBV5-6 and TRBJ1-1, with 9 bases that match TRBD1. CDR1 and CDR2 (germline): SGHDT, YYEEEE. CDR3 size: 15 residues. The V segment lost 3 bases and the J segment 4 bases; nucleotides outside the gene matches: 7.

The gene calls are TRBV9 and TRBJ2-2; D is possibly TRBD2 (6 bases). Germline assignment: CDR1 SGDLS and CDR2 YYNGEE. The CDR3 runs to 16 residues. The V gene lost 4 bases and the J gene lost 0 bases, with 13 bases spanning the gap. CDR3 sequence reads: CASSPQAGPNTGELFF. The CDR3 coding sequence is TGTGCCAGCAGCCCCCAGGCGGGGCCGAACACCGGGGAGCTGTTTTTT.

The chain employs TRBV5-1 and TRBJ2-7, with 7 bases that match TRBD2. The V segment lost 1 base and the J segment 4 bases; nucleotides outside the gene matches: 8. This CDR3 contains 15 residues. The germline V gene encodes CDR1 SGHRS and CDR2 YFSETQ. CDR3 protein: CASSLRGVYGYEQYF. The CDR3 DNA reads TGCGCCAGCAGCTTGCGGGGGGTATACGGTTACGAGCAGTACTTC.

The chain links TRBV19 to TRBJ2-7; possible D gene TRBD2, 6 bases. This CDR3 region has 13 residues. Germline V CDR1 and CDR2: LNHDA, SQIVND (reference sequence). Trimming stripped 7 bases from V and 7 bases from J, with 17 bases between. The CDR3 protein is CASKKKIAGEQYF. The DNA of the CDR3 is TGTGCCAGTAAAAAGAAGATTGCGGGAGAGCAGTACTTC.

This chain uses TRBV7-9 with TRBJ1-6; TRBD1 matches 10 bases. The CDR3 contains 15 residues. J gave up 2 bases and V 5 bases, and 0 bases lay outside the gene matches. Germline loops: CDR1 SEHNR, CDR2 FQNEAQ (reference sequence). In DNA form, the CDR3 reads TGTGCCAGCAGCGGGACAGGGGCCTATAATTCACCCCTCCACTTT. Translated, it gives CASSGTGAYNSPLHF.

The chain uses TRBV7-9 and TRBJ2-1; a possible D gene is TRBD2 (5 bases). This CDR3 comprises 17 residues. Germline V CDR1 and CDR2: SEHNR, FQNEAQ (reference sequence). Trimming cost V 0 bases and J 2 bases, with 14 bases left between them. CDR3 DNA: TGTGCCAGCAGCTTAGCGCTAGCTTCAACTCCCTACAATGAGCAGTTCTTC. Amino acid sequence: CASSLALASTPYNEQFF.

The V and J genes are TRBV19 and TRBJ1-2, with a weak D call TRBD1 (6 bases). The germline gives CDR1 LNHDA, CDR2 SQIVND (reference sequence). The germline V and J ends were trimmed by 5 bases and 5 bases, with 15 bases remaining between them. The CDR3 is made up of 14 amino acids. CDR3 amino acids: CASSLTGPRYGYTF. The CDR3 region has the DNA TGTGCCAGTAGTCTCACAGGGCCTAGGTATGGCTACACCTTC.

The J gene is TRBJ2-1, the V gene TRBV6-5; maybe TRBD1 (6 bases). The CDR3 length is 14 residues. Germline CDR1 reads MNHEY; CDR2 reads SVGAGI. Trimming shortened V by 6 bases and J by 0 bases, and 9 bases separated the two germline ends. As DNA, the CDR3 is TGTGCCAGCAGCTTGACAGGCTCCTACAATGAGCAGTTCTTC. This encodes CASSLTGSYNEQFF.

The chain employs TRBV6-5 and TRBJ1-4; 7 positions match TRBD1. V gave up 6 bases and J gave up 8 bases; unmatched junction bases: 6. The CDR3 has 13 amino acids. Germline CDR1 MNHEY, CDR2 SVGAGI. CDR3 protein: CASRRDSKEKLFF. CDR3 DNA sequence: TGTGCCAGCAGACGGGACAGTAAGGAAAAACTGTTTTTT.

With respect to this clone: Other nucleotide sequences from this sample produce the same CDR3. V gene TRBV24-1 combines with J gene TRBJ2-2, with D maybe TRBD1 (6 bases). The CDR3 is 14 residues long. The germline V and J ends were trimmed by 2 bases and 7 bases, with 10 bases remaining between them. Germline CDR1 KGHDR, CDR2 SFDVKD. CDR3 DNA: TGTGCCACCAGTGATTCAGGGGCCGGCGGGGAGCTGTTTTTT. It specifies CATSDSGAGGELFF.

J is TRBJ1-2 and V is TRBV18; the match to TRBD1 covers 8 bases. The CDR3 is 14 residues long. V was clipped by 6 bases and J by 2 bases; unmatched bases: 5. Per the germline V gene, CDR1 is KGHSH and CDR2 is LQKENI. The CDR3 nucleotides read TGTGCCAGCTCGGACAGGGACGTCAACTATGGCTACACCTTC. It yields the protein CASSDRDVNYGYTF.

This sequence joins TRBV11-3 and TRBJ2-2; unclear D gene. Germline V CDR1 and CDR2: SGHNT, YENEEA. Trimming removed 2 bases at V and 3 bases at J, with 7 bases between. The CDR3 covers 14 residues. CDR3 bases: TGTGCCAGCAGCTTACTCTCTTACACCGGGGAGCTGTTTTTT. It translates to CASSLLSYTGELFF.

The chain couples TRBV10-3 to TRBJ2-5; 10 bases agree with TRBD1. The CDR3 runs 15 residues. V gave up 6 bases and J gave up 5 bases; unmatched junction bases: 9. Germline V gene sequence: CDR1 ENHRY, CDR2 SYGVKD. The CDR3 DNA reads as TGTGCCATCAGGGCGGCGACAGGGGGCCGGGAGACCCAGTACTTC. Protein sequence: CAIRAATGGRETQYF.

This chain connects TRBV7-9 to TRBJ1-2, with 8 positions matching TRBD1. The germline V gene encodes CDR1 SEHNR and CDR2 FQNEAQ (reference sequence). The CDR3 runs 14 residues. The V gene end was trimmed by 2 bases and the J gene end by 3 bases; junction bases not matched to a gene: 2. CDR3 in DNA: TGTGCCAGCAGCTTACAGGGGGCTGACTATGGCTACACCTTC. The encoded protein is CASSLQGADYGYTF.